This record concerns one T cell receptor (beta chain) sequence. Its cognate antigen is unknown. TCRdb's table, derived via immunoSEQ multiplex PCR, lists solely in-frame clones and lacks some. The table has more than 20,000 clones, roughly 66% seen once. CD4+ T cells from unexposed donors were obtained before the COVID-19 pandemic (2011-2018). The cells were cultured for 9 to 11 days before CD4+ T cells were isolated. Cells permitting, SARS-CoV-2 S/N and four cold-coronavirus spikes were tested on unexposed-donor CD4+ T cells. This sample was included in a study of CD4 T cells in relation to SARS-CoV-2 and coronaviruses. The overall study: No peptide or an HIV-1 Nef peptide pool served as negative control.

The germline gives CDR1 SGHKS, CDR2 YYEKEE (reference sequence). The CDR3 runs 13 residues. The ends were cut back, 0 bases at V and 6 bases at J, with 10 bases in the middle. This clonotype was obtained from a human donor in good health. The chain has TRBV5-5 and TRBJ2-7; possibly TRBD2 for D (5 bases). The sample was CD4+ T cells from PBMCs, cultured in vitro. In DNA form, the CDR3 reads TGTGCCAGCAGCTTGGATGGCCGGGGCGAGCAGTACTTC. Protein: CASSLDGRGEQYF.